This T cell receptor beta chain was sequenced in a study of technical replicates of blood from a few donors. V gave up 4 bases and J gave up 1 base, with 8 bases separating them. The V gene's germline CDR1 is SGHRS and CDR2 YFSETQ. The CDR3 totals 13 residues. Profiling relied on immunoSEQ multiplex PCR, and the TCRdb table lists in-frame clones only, not all of them. This table holds just over 15,000 clones, about nine tenths found once. The sequencing input was PBMCs. The rearrangement uses TRBV5-1 and TRBJ1-1, with D unresolved. This receptor was taken from a human donor in good health. CDR3 sequence reads: CASSADKNTEAFF. Here the CDR3 DNA reads TGCGCCAGCAGCGCCGACAAGAACACTGAAGCTTTCTTT.